This T cell receptor beta chain was sequenced for a study of cytomegalovirus exposure and HLA in healthy donors. PCR amplification relied on 60 Vbeta primers (plus 13 Jbeta primers). Data came from immunoSEQ multiplex PCR; TCRdb stores just in-frame clones and leaves some out. The table lists under 150,000 clones, about three quarters of them singletons. Notes on this clone: Its antigen is unknown.

Broader study findings: After further analysis at a later stage, around 17,000 TCR beta sequences were associated with HLA alleles at 0.05 false discovery rate. The presence/absence work took it that sequencing depth was about the same across donors. Judged likely to be a sequencing artifact was a cluster of highly shared sequence variants.

Sequencing input: PBMCs. This clonotype was sampled from a female donor in good health and CMV-seropositive.

The CDR3 sequence: CASSRLAGGNEQYF. The CDR3 DNA reads as TGTGCCAGCAGTCGACTAGCGGGAGGCAACGAGCAGTACTTC. J is TRBJ2-7 and V is TRBV2; 13 positions match TRBD2. The V gene's germline CDR1 is SNHLY and CDR2 FYNNEI. With 5 bases clipped from V and 5 bases from J, the junction kept 3 bases outside the gene matches. There are 14 residues in the CDR3. The variable domain in full, with the rest retrieved from reference TRBV2 and TRBJ2-7, is EPEVTQTPSHQVTQMGQEVILRCVPISNHLYFYWYRQILGQKVEFLVSFYNNEISEKSEIFDDQFSVERPDGSNFTLKIRSTKLEDSAMYFCASSRLAGGNEQYFGPGTRLTVT.